This TCR beta chain came from a study of cytomegalovirus exposure and HLA in healthy donors. In the study overall: There were about 85 million unique TCRs (from HLA-typed donors) in an early data release.

Per germline, CDR1 SGHRS and CDR2 YFSETQ. The CDR3 extends over 13 amino acids. Trimming cost V 2 bases and J 6 bases, with 9 bases left between them. As for this clone: Its matching antigen is unknown.

Study-wide results and caveats: Some TCR beta chains (roughly 150 of them) were listed as cytomegalovirus-associated. About 87% or about 30% of the time was how often most TCR beta V segments were productive, according to an earlier analysis.

A multiplex PCR was run with 60 Vbeta primers and 13 Jbeta primers. Here immunoSEQ multiplex PCR was the method, and the copy in TCRdb shows in-frame clones only, minus some. The repertoire includes around 110,000 clones, 80% of them detected once, and 2.1% sits in the top ten. The material sequenced was PBMCs. This clonotype was sampled from a man aged 30-40 years in good health and CMV-seronegative. The J gene is TRBJ1-5, the V gene TRBV5-1, with D uncertain. The DNA for the CDR3 is TGCGCCAGCAGCTTATTTACGGGTCAGCCCCAGCATTTT. The encoded protein is CASSLFTGQPQHF.